Shown below are 32 T cell receptor beta chains from a single sample sequenced in a study of blood T cells in healthy people across ages. The authors ran a second PCR of about 6 to 11 cycles using a sample-barcoded 5' primer and a J-beta primer mix. In TCRdb, the 5' RACE reads were re-called with MiXCR into one record per CDR3 protein. Of about 1,400,000 distinct CDR3 sequences listed, around 55% are singletons. What was sequenced was blood. Receptors were obtained from a man aged 18 to 29 in good health.

This clonotype showed up just a few times. The gene calls are TRBV7-2 and TRBJ2-3; the D gene is possibly TRBD2 (6 bases). The CDR3 length is 17 residues. The V end lost 8 bases, the J end lost 3 bases, and 24 bases lay between the germline ends. CDR1 is SGHTA, CDR2 FQGNSA, per germline. The CDR3 region has the DNA TGTGCCAGCGACCCCGCTCAATGGCGGGACGGAACAGATACGCAGTATTTT. It yields the protein CASDPAQWRDGTDTQYF. Together with reference TRBV7-2 and TRBJ2-3, the CDR3 gives the full variable domain: GAGVSQSPSNKVTEKGKDVELRCDPISGHTALYWYRQSLGQGLEFLIYFQGNSAPDKSGLPSDRFSAERTGGSVSTLTIQRTQQEDSAVYLCASDPAQWRDGTDTQYFGPGTRLTVL.

This sequence joins TRBV7-9 and TRBJ2-2, with 9 bases identical to TRBD2. The junction had 6 bases not matched to a gene; V was cut back by 4 bases and J by 6 bases. The CDR3 contains 15 residues. From germline, CDR1 is SEHNR and CDR2 FQNEAQ (reference sequence). The CDR3 bases are TGTGCCAGCAGCTCCTTTAGCGGGAGATCCGGGGAGCTGTTTTTT. This translates into CASSSFSGRSGELFF.

V usage is TRBV4-1 and J usage is TRBJ2-4, with TRBD2 identical over 13 bases. The better agreement between TRBJ2-7 and the DNA end casts doubt on the J call. Germline V gene data show CDR1 as MGHRA and CDR2 as YSYEKL. This CDR3 region has 16 residues. This chain's CDR3 is CASSQITSGGAYEQYF. In nucleotides, the CDR3 is TGCGCCAGCAGCCAGATAACTAGCGGGGGGGCCTACGAGCAGTACTTC.

In this sample, this clonotype turned up a few times. V usage is TRBV27 and J usage is TRBJ2-7; D gene uncertain. The V end lost 1 base, the J end lost 3 bases, and 7 bases lay between the germline ends. Germline CDR1 reads MNHEY; CDR2 reads SMNVEV (reference sequence). This CDR3 has 13 amino acids. The CDR3 nucleotides are TGTGCCAGCAGTTTATACCAGTTCTACGAGCAGTACTTC. Amino acid sequence: CASSLYQFYEQYF.

J is TRBJ2-1 and V is TRBV5-1, with D perhaps matching TRBD1 (5 bases). This CDR3 is built from 14 residues. V shed 2 bases and J shed 2 bases, with 8 bases lying between them. Germline V gene data show CDR1 as SGHRS and CDR2 as YFSETQ. This chain's CDR3 is CASSFAGTYNEQFF. The CDR3 nucleotides are TGCGCCAGCAGCTTTGCAGGGACCTACAATGAGCAGTTCTTC.

The chain combines TRBV5-4 with TRBJ2-7; 12 bases match TRBD2. Trimming at V came to 4 bases and at J to 0 bases, leaving 5 bases not matched to a gene. The CDR3 consists of 16 residues. Germline V gene sequence: CDR1 SGHNT, CDR2 YYREEE (reference sequence). CDR3 residues: CASSTLAGGSSYEQYF. The CDR3 DNA sequence: TGTGCCAGCAGCACTCTAGCGGGGGGGAGCTCCTACGAGCAGTACTTC.

This chain uses TRBV6-2 or TRBV6-3 with TRBJ2-3; D is ambiguous. Germline CDR1 MNHEY, CDR2 SVGEGT. V lost 7 bases and J 2 bases, leaving 13 bases between the germline ends. The CDR3 spans 14 residues. The CDR3 reads CASTGLLITDTQYF. The DNA for the CDR3 is TGTGCCAGCACTGGGCTCCTTATCACAGATACGCAGTATTTT.

V and J are TRBV6-1 and TRBJ1-4, with TRBD1 matching 7 bases. This CDR3 is built from 14 residues. The junction had 3 bases not matched to a gene; V was cut back by 1 base and J by 7 bases. Per germline, CDR1 MNHNS and CDR2 SASEGT. The CDR3 region is CASSEGGTVEKLFF. CDR3 coding DNA: TGTGCCAGCAGTGAAGGGGGGACAGTTGAAAAACTGTTTTTT.

The chain is built from TRBV7-9 and TRBJ1-4; the match to TRBD1 covers 7 bases. The CDR3 contains 15 residues. Trimming removed 5 bases from V and 8 bases from J; junction bases left unmatched: 11. Germline-derived CDR1 and CDR2 are SEHNR and FQNEAQ (reference sequence). CDR3 residues: CASSVTGALKEKLFF. CDR3 DNA: TGTGCCAGCAGCGTAACAGGGGCCCTGAAGGAAAAACTGTTTTTT. Full variable domain (outside the CDR3, taken from reference TRBV7-9 and TRBJ1-4): DTGVSQNPRHKITKRGQNVTFRCDPISEHNRLYWYRQTLGQGPEFLTYFQNEAQLEKSRLLSDRFSAERPKGSFSTLEIQRTEQGDSAMYLCASSVTGALKEKLFFGSGTQLSVL.

The chain uses TRBV7-9 and TRBJ2-1, with D perhaps TRBD1 (5 bases). Looked up from germline, CDR1 is SEHNR and CDR2 is FQNEAQ (reference sequence). The CDR3 length is 16 residues. The V end lost 4 bases, the J end lost 0 bases, and 13 bases lay between the germline ends. The CDR3 region has the DNA TGTGCCAGCAGCTCCAGGGCGGAGCCCTCCTACAATGAGCAGTTCTTC. Protein sequence: CASSSRAEPSYNEQFF.

The gene calls are TRBV6-5 and TRBJ2-7; 11 positions agree with TRBD2. The CDR3 is 15 residues long. V was pared by 5 bases and J by 4 bases, with 7 bases of the junction left unmatched. From germline, CDR1 is MNHEY and CDR2 SVGAGI. Written as DNA, the CDR3 is TGTGCCAGCAGTCAACTAGCGGGAGACGGTTACGAGCAGTACTTC. This codes for CASSQLAGDGYEQYF.

The chain links TRBV4-1 to TRBJ1-2; tentatively, D is TRBD1 (5 bases). This CDR3 contains 17 residues. Trimming cost V 0 bases and J 8 bases, with 22 bases left between them. Germline values: CDR1 MGHRA, CDR2 YSYEKL. The CDR3 loop reads CASSQDGNWRGARGYTF. CDR3 nucleotide sequence: TGCGCCAGCAGCCAAGATGGTAACTGGAGGGGTGCGAGGGGCTACACCTTC.

The chain recombines TRBV12-3 or TRBV12-4 with TRBJ2-3; perhaps D is TRBD1 or TRBD2 (5 bases each). CDR3 length: 18 amino acids. The V end was cut by 7 bases, the J end by 0 bases, with 23 bases between. CDR3 residues: CASTPRPAGASSTDTQYF. The CDR3, as DNA: TGTGCCAGCACCCCACGCCCGGCCGGGGCCTCTAGCACAGATACGCAGTATTTT.

The V and J genes are TRBV4-1 and TRBJ1-2; possibly TRBD1 for D (5 bases). V was cut by 1 base and J by 1 base, with 7 bases left in between. Germline V CDR1 and CDR2: MGHRA, YSYEKL. The CDR3 runs 14 residues. CDR3 in DNA: TGCGCCAGCAGCCAAGGGGACCTTAACTATGGCTACACCTTC. Its translation: CASSQGDLNYGYTF.

The chain has TRBV27 and TRBJ2-7; maybe TRBD2 (6 bases). CDR3 length equals 15 residues. Germline V CDR1 and CDR2: MNHEY, SMNVEV (reference sequence). The V gene lost 5 bases and the J gene lost 0 bases, with 14 bases spanning the gap. As DNA, the CDR3 is TGTGCCAGCAGTGCCGGAGGGGTGAGCTCCTACGAGCAGTACTTC. Protein product: CASSAGGVSSYEQYF.

The chain links TRBV6-4 to TRBJ2-1; possibly TRBD1 or TRBD2 for D (6 bases each). V lost 2 bases and J lost 12, with 17 bases in between. This CDR3 is built from 14 residues. Germline V gives CDR1 MRHNA, CDR2 SNTAGT. DNA for the CDR3: TGTGCCAGCAGTGACGTCGAGGGGGGATATCGGCAGTTCTTC. It codes for CASSDVEGGYRQFF.

This clonotype came up a few times. The chain recombines TRBV4-1 with TRBJ1-2; a weak D match, TRBD1 (5 bases). In germline, CDR1 is MGHRA, CDR2 YSYEKL. Trimming stripped 3 bases from V and 7 bases from J, with 21 bases between. The CDR3 is made up of 16 amino acids. In DNA form, the CDR3 reads TGCGCCAGCAGCCAGCCAGGGAAAGATCCTCGGGCTGGCTACACCTTC. Its protein is CASSQPGKDPRAGYTF.

This clonotype showed up just a few times. J is TRBJ2-1 and V is TRBV6-2 or TRBV6-3, with D perhaps matching TRBD2 (5 bases). The CDR3 consists of 14 residues. V lost 4 bases and J lost 0, with 7 bases in between. Germline loops: CDR1 MNHEY, CDR2 SVGEGT. This chain's CDR3 is CASSWENSYNEQFF. DNA for the CDR3: TGTGCCAGCAGTTGGGAGAACTCCTACAATGAGCAGTTCTTC.

This clonotype was found a few times. The V gene is TRBV29-1, the J gene TRBJ2-7, with 10 bases matching TRBD1. Germline V lookup: CDR1 SQVTM, CDR2 ANQGSEA. J was trimmed by 3 bases and V by 3 bases; bases with no gene match: 5. The CDR3 extends over 14 amino acids. CDR3 loop: CSVEGGQGHYEQYF. CDR3 sequence (DNA): TGCAGCGTTGAGGGGGGACAGGGGCACTACGAGCAGTACTTC.

This chain connects TRBV20-1 to TRBJ2-1; D is uncertain. V gave up 2 bases and J gave up 8 bases, with 22 bases separating them. This CDR3 region has 16 residues. Germline V lookup: CDR1 DFQATT, CDR2 SNEGSKA (reference sequence). CDR3: CSARPFQATHIDEQFF. CDR3 nucleotide sequence: TGCAGTGCTAGACCCTTTCAGGCCACACACATCGATGAGCAGTTCTTC.

The J gene is TRBJ2-4, the V gene TRBV27; 8 bases match TRBD1. With 5 bases clipped from V and 3 bases from J, the junction kept 9 bases outside the gene matches. The CDR3 is 16 amino acids. In germline, CDR1 is MNHEY, CDR2 SMNVEV (reference sequence). CDR3 loop: CASSPRQGLGKNIQYF. CDR3 coding DNA: TGTGCCAGCAGTCCCCGACAGGGGCTCGGCAAAAACATTCAGTACTTC.

The table lists this clonotype with a few counts. The rearrangement uses TRBV5-5 and TRBJ2-7; perhaps TRBD2 as D (6 bases). Germline CDR1 SGHKS, CDR2 YYEKEE (reference sequence). V lost 6 bases to trimming and J lost 5 bases, with 15 bases between them. This CDR3 is 13 amino acids long. This CDR3 reads CASILTPGDEQYF. As DNA, the CDR3 is TGTGCCAGCATACTTACGCCGGGGGACGAGCAGTACTTC.

This clonotype was detected only a few times. The V and J genes are TRBV7-9 and TRBJ2-5; D gene unclear. CDR1 is SEHNR, CDR2 FQNEAQ, per germline (reference sequence). This CDR3 contains 14 residues. V was clipped by 1 base and J by 0 bases, with 6 bases between them. The CDR3 region is CASSLVRNQETQYF. The CDR3 DNA reads TGTGCCAGCAGCTTAGTTCGGAACCAAGAGACCCAGTACTTC.

This chain links TRBV12-3 or TRBV12-4 with TRBJ2-1, with D tentatively TRBD1 (5 bases). This CDR3 spans 12 amino acids. V was trimmed by 5 bases and J by 13 bases, leaving 15 bases between them. The CDR3 sequence: CASSTRDETQFF. CDR3 DNA sequence: TGTGCCAGCAGTACCAGGGATGAGACCCAGTTCTTC.

The chain links TRBV20-1 to TRBJ2-7, with D perhaps TRBD1 or TRBD2 (5 bases each). The DNA end is a closer match to TRBJ2-5, so the J assignment may be wrong. This CDR3 is 10 amino acids long. CDR1 and CDR2 from the germline V gene are DFQATT and SNEGSKA (reference sequence). The CDR3 spells CRGRRETQYF. The CDR3 nucleotides read TGCAGGGGACGGCGAGAGACCCAGTACTTC.

J is TRBJ2-7 and V is TRBV6-5, with D possibly TRBD2 on 6 matching bases. CDR1 is MNHEY and CDR2 is SVGAGI in the germline V gene. The CDR3 contains 16 residues. V was shortened by 0 bases and J by 0 bases, with 12 bases between the two germline ends. The CDR3 DNA is TGTGCCAGCAGTTACTCGGCGGGGAGGAGCTCCTACGAGCAGTACTTC. This translates into CASSYSAGRSSYEQYF.

The genes are TRBV28 and TRBJ2-3; D gene ambiguous. The CDR3 has 16 amino acids. V was trimmed by 5 bases and J by 3 bases, leaving 18 bases between them. Germline lookup yields CDR1 MDHEN and CDR2 SYDVKM. The CDR3 bases are TGTGCCAGCAGTCGCCAACTAAGCCCGCTAACAGATACGCAGTATTTT. It is translated as CASSRQLSPLTDTQYF.

The genes are TRBV2 and TRBJ2-4; D possibly corresponds to TRBD2 (6 bases). V was clipped by 2 bases and J by 0 bases, with 11 bases between them. This CDR3 is 16 amino acids long. Germline V gene data show CDR1 as SNHLY and CDR2 as FYNNEI. CDR3: CASSEYPGRAKNIQYF. The CDR3 DNA is TGTGCCAGCAGTGAATACCCCGGGAGAGCCAAAAACATTCAGTACTTC. Together with reference TRBV2 and TRBJ2-4, the CDR3 gives the full variable domain: EPEVTQTPSHQVTQMGQEVILRCVPISNHLYFYWYRQILGQKVEFLVSFYNNEISEKSEIFDDQFSVERPDGSNFTLKIRSTKLEDSAMYFCASSEYPGRAKNIQYFGAGTRLSVL.

The chain is built from TRBV12-3 or TRBV12-4 and TRBJ1-1; tentatively, D is TRBD1 (6 bases). The CDR3 is made up of 15 amino acids. V was cut by 3 bases and J by 1 base, with 12 bases left in between. The CDR3 coding sequence is TGTGCCAGCAGTTTGGCGTTACAGGGGAACACTGAAGCTTTCTTT. Translation: CASSLALQGNTEAFF.

The chain carries TRBV29-1 and TRBJ2-3; 11 bases are shared with TRBD1. In germline, CDR1 is SQVTM, CDR2 ANQGSEA. Unmatched junction bases numbered 1, after V lost 7 bases and J lost 4 bases. The CDR3 totals 12 residues. CDR3 residues: CSGGQGADTQYF. CDR3 nucleotide sequence: TGCAGCGGGGGACAGGGGGCAGATACGCAGTATTTT.

This clonotype was seen more than once but under ten times. The genes are TRBV27 and TRBJ2-5, with 13 nucleotides matching TRBD2. This CDR3 region has 15 residues. V lost 10 bases, J lost 2 bases, and 7 bases stayed unmatched. Germline loops: CDR1 MNHEY, CDR2 SMNVEV (reference sequence). The CDR3 DNA reads TGTGCCACCAGGCTGGGACTAGCGGGACAAGAGACCCAGTACTTC. Protein sequence: CATRLGLAGQETQYF.

The chain recombines TRBV10-3 with TRBJ1-1; 7 positions match TRBD1. The V gene end was trimmed by 6 bases and the J gene end by 7 bases; junction bases not matched to a gene: 8. Germline V gene data show CDR1 as ENHRY and CDR2 as SYGVKD. The CDR3 is made up of 13 amino acids. The CDR3 DNA reads TGTGCCATCAGCCTGGACAGGCTAGATGAAGCTTTCTTT. Protein product: CAISLDRLDEAFF.